These 7 T cell receptor beta chains were sequenced from one sample in a study of blood T cell repertoires in COVID-19. The assay was immunoSEQ multiplex PCR, and TCRdb's table has in-frame clones only and misses some. The data hold about 240,000 clones, with 80% to 90% observed a single time. What was sequenced was PBMCs or T cells enriched from blood (not recorded which). These receptor sequences come from a woman in her thirties who had recovered from COVID-19.

The chain employs TRBV9 and TRBJ2-3; 7 bases are shared with TRBD2. The CDR3 loop spans 14 amino acids. Germline V lookup: CDR1 SGDLS, CDR2 YYNGEE. V shed 4 bases, J shed 4 bases, and the junction held 6 bases outside the gene matches. The CDR3 reads CASSPRAGADTQYF. CDR3 coding DNA: TGTGCCAGCAGCCCCCGGGCGGGAGCAGATACGCAGTATTTT.

This clone came up a few times. The rearrangement links TRBV10-1 to TRBJ1-1; D remains ambiguous. The V end lost 4 bases, the J end lost 1 base, and 7 bases lay between the germline ends. CDR1 WNHNN and CDR2 SYGVQD come from the germline V gene (reference sequence). This CDR3 is 13 amino acids long. The CDR3 reads CASSAWQNTEAFF. In DNA form, the CDR3 reads TGCGCCAGCAGTGCTTGGCAGAACACTGAAGCTTTCTTT.

This sequence joins TRBV9 and TRBJ1-1, with D tentatively TRBD1 (6 bases). In germline, CDR1 is SGDLS, CDR2 YYNGEE. The CDR3 consists of 15 residues. The V and J ends lost 4 bases and 4 bases respectively, with 17 bases between them. For the CDR3, the DNA is TGTGCCAGCAGCCCTCACGGGAGGGGGGGCACTGAAGCTTTCTTT. Protein product: CASSPHGRGGTEAFF.

This clone was recorded only once. V and J are TRBV19 and TRBJ2-1; 11 bases map to TRBD2. This CDR3 is built from 14 residues. CDR1 is LNHDA, CDR2 SQIVND, per germline (reference sequence). Trimming at V came to 5 bases and at J to 10 bases, leaving 7 bases not matched to a gene. The CDR3 here is CASSLAGGILEQFF. CDR3 DNA sequence: TGTGCCAGTAGTCTAGCGGGAGGAATACTGGAGCAGTTCTTC.

The chain employs TRBV28 and TRBJ2-7; no definite D call. Germline V CDR1 and CDR2: MDHEN, SYDVKM. The CDR3 is 16 amino acids. Trimming shortened V by 4 bases and J by 0 bases, and 16 bases separated the two germline ends. The CDR3 DNA follows: TGTGCCAGCAGTTCCCTATTGGCTCACAGCTCCTACGAGCAGTACTTC. As protein: CASSSLLAHSSYEQYF. Combining the CDR3 with reference TRBV28 and TRBJ2-7 gives the whole variable domain DVKVTQSSRYLVKRTGEKVFLECVQDMDHENMFWYRQDPGLGLRLIYFSYDVKMKEKGDIPEGYSVSREKKERFSLILESASTNQTSMYLCASSSLLAHSSYEQYFGPGTRLTVT.

With regard to this clone: Different DNA sequences within this sample yield the same CDR3. The gene calls are TRBV5-1 and TRBJ1-2, with TRBD1 matching over 7 bases. Trimming at V came to 0 bases and at J to 4 bases, leaving 3 bases not matched to a gene. The germline V gene has CDR1 SGHRS and CDR2 YFSETQ. This CDR3 has 14 residues. CDR3 DNA sequence: TGCGCCAGCAGCTTGGGTCAGGGGGGCTATGGCTACACCTTC. This gives the protein CASSLGQGGYGYTF. The whole variable domain, remainder taken from reference TRBV5-1 and TRBJ1-2, is KAGVTQTPRYLIKTRGQQVTLSCSPISGHRSVSWYQQTPGQGLQFLFEYFSETQRNKGNFPGRFSGRQFSNSRSEMNVSTLELGDSALYLCASSLGQGGYGYTFGSGTRLTVV.

The chain links TRBV18 to TRBJ1-1; D call uncertain. Deletions cut 4 bases from V and 2 bases from J, with 8 bases between. The CDR3 spans 13 residues. Germline lookup yields CDR1 KGHSH and CDR2 LQKENI. The CDR3 region has the DNA TGTGCCAGCTCACGGTTGGCAAACACTGAAGCTTTCTTT. Translation gives CASSRLANTEAFF.